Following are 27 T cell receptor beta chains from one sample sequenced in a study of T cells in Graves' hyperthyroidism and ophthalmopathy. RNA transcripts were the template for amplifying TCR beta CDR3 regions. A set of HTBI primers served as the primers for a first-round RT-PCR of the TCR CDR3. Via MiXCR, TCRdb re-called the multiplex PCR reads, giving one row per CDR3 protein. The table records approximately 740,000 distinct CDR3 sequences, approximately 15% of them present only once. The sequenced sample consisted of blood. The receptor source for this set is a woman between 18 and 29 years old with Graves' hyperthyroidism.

In DNA form, the CDR3 reads TGTGCCTGGCAACAGGGGAGCGGGGAAAAACTGTTTTTT. Encoded protein: CAWQQGSGEKLFF. V usage is TRBV30 and J usage is TRBJ1-4; 7 nucleotides match TRBD1. The germline V gene has CDR1 GTSNPN and CDR2 SVGIG (reference sequence). The CDR3 is made up of 13 amino acids. V was pared by 5 bases and J by 8 bases, with 8 bases of the junction left unmatched.

The CDR3 spells CASSSRRADEQFF. DNA for the CDR3: TGTGCCAGCAGCTCCCGCAGGGCGGATGAGCAGTTCTTC. The gene calls are TRBV7-9 and TRBJ2-1; TRBD1 might be the D (5 bases). With 4 bases removed from V and 8 bases from J, the gap between germline ends came to 12 bases. The V gene's germline CDR1 is SEHNR and CDR2 FQNEAQ (reference sequence). The CDR3 is 13 amino acids.

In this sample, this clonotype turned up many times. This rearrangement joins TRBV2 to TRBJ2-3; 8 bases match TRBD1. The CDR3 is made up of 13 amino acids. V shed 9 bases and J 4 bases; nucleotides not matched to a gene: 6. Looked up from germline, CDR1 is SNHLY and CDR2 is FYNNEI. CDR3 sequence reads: CARQGERADTQYF. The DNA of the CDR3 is TGTGCCAGACAGGGGGAGCGAGCAGATACGCAGTATTTT.

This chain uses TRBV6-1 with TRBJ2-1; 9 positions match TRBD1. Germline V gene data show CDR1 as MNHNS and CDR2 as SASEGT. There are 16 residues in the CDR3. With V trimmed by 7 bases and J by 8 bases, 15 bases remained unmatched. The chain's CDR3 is CASTPTGDRAVDEQFF. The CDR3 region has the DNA TGTGCCAGCACCCCCACAGGGGACAGGGCTGTCGATGAGCAGTTCTTC.

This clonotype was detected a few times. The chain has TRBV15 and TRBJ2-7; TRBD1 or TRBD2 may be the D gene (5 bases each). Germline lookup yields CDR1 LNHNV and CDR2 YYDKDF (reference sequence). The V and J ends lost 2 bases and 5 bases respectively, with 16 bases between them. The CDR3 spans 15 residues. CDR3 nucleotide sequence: TGTGCCACCAGCAGATCCGGGACCCCAATCCACGAGCAGTACTTC. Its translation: CATSRSGTPIHEQYF.

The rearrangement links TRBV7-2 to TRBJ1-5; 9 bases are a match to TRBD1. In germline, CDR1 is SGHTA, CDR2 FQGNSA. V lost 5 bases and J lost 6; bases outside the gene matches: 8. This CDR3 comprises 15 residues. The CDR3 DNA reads TGTGCCAGCAGCCTCCGGACAGGGGAGGCTCAGCCCCAGCATTTT. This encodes CASSLRTGEAQPQHF.

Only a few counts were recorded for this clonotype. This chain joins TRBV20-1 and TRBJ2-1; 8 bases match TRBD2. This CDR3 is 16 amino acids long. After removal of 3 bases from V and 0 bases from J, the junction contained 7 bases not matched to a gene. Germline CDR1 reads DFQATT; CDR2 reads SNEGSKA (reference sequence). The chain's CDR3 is CSASGRALSSYNEQFF. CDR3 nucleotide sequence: TGCAGTGCTAGCGGGAGGGCCCTTAGCTCCTACAATGAGCAGTTCTTC.

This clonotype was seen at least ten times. The CDR3 nucleotides are TGTGCCACCAGTGACGCAGATTGGGGGGAGCTGTTTTTT. Amino acid sequence: CATSDADWGELFF. The J gene is TRBJ2-2, the V gene TRBV24-1; no reliable D call. V dropped 4 bases and J dropped 8 bases, with 10 bases sitting between them. The CDR3 runs 13 residues. Germline V gene sequence: CDR1 KGHDR, CDR2 SFDVKD.

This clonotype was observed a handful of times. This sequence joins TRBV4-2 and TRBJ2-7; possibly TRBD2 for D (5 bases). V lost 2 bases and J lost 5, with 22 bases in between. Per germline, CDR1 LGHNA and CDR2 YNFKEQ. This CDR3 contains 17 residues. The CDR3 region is CASSQLPTGSDVDEQYF. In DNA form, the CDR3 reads TGTGCCAGCAGCCAACTTCCTACGGGGAGTGATGTCGACGAGCAGTACTTC.

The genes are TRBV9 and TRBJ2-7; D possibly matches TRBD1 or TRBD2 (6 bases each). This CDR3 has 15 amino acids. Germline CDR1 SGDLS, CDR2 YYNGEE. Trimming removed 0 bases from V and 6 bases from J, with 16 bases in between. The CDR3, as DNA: TGTGCCAGCAGCGTAGGGAGGGGGTTTGGCTCCGAGCAGTACTTC. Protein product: CASSVGRGFGSEQYF.

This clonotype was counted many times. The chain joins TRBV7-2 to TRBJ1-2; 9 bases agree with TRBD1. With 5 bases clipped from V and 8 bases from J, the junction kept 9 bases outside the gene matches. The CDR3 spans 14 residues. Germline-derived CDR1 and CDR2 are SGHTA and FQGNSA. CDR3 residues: CASSGTGTGQGYTF. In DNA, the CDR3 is TGTGCCAGCAGCGGAACCGGGACAGGGCAGGGCTACACCTTC.

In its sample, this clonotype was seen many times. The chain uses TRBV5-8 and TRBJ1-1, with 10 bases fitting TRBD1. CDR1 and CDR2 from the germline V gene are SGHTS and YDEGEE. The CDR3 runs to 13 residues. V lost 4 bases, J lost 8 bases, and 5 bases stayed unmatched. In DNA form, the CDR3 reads TGTGCCAGCAGCACGACAGGGGGCCCAGAAGCTTTCTTT. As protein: CASSTTGGPEAFF.

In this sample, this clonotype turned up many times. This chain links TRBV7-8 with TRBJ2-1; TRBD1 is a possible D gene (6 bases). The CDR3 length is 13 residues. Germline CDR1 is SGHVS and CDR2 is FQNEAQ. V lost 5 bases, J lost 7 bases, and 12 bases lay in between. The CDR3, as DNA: TGTGCCAGCAGCAACTACAGGGTAAATGAGCAGTTCTTC. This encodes CASSNYRVNEQFF.

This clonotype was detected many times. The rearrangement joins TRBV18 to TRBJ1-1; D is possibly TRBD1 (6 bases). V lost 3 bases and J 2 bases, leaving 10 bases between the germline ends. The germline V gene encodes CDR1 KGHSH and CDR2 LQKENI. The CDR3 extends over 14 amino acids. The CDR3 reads CASSPGDINTEAFF. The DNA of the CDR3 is TGTGCCAGCTCACCGGGGGACATCAACACTGAAGCTTTCTTT.

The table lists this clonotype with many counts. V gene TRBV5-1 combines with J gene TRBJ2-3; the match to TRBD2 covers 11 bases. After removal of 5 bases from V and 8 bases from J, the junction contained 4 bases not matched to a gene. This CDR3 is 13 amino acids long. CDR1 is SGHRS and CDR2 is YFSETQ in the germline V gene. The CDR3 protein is CASSTSGSGTQYF. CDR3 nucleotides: TGCGCCAGCAGTACTAGCGGGAGCGGTACGCAGTATTTT.

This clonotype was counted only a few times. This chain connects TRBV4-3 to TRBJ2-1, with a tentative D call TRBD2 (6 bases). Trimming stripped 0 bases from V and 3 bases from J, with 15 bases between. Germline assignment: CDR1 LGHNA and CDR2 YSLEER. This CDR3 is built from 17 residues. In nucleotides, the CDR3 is TGCGCCAGCAGCCAAGAAGGGCGGGATGGTGTCTACAATGAGCAGTTCTTC. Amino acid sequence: CASSQEGRDGVYNEQFF.

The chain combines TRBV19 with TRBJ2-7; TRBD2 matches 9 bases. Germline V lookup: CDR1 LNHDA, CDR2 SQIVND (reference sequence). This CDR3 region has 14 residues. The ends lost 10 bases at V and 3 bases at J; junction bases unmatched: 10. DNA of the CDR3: TGTGCCAATACGGCGGGAGGGCACAACTACGAGCAGTACTTC. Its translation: CANTAGGHNYEQYF. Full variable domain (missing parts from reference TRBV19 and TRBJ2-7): DGGITQSPKYLFRKEGQNVTLSCEQNLNHDAMYWYRQDPGQGLRLIYYSQIVNDFQKGDIAEGYSVSREKKESFPLTVTSAQKNPTAFYLCANTAGGHNYEQYFGPGTRLTVT.

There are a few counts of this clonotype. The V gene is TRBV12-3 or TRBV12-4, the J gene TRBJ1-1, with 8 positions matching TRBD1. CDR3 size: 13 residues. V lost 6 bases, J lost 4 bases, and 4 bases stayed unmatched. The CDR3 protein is CASRAGQGTEAFF. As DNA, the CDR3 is TGTGCCAGCAGGGCCGGACAGGGCACTGAAGCTTTCTTT.

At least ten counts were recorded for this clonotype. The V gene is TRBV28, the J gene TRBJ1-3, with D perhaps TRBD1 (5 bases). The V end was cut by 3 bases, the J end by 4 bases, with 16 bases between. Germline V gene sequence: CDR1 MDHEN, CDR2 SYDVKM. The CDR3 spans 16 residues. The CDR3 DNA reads TGTGCCAGCAGTTTGCCAGCCCGGGGACGAGGAAACACCATATATTTT. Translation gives CASSLPARGRGNTIYF.

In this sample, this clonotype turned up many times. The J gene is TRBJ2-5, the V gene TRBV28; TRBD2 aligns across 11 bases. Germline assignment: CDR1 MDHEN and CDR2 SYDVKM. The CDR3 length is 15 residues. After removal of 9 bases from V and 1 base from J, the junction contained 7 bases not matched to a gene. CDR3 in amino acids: CASEGTSGFQETQYF. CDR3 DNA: TGTGCCAGTGAGGGGACTAGCGGATTCCAAGAGACCCAGTACTTC. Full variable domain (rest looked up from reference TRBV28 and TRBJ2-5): DVKVTQSSRYLVKRTGEKVFLECVQDMDHENMFWYRQDPGLGLRLIYFSYDVKMKEKGDIPEGYSVSREKKERFSLILESASTNQTSMYLCASEGTSGFQETQYFGPGTRLLVL.

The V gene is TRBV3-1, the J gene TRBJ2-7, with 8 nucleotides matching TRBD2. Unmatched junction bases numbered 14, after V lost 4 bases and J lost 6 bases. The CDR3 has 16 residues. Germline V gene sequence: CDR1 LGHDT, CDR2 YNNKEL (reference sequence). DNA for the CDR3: TGTGCCAGCAGCCGAGGGAGCGGGAGTTCCCCCCCCGAGCAGTACTTC. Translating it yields CASSRGSGSSPPEQYF.

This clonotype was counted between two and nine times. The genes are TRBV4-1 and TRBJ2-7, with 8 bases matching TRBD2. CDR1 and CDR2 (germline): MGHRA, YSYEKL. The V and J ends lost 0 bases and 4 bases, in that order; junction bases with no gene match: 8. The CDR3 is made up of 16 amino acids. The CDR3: CASSQESAGDWYEQYF. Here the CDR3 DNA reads TGCGCCAGCAGCCAAGAATCAGCGGGAGACTGGTACGAGCAGTACTTC.

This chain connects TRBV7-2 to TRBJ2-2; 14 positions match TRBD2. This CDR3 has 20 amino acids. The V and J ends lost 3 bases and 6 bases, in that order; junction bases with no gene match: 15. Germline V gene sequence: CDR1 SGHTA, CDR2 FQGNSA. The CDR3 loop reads CASSFHRFGTSGSTAGELFF. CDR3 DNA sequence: TGTGCCAGCAGCTTCCACCGATTCGGGACTAGCGGGAGTACCGCCGGGGAGCTGTTTTTT.

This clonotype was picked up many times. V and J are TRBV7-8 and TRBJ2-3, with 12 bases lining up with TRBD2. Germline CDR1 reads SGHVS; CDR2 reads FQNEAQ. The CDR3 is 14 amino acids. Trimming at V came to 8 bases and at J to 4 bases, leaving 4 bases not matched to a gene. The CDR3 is CASSTSGRSDTQYF. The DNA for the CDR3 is TGTGCCAGCTCCACTAGCGGGAGGTCAGATACGCAGTATTTT.

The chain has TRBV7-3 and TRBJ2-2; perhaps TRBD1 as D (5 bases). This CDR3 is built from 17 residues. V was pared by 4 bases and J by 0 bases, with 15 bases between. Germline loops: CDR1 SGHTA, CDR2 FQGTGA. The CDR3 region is CASSWGPRPSNTGELFF. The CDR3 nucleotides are TGTGCCAGCAGCTGGGGCCCCAGGCCGTCGAACACCGGGGAGCTGTTTTTT.

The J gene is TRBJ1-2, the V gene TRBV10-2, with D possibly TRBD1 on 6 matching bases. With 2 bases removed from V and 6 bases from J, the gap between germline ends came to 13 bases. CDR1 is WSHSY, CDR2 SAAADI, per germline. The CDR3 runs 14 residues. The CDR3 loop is CASSEGQSSHGYTF. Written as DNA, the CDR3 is TGCGCCAGCAGTGAGGGACAGTCGAGCCATGGCTACACCTTC.

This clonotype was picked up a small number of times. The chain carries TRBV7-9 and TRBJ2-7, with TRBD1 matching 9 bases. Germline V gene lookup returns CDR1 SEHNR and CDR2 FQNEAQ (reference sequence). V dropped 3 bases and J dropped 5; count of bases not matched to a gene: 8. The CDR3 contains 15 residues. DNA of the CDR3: TGTGCCAGCAGCTTCACAGGGGGCAGTGGCCACGAGCAGTACTTC. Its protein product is CASSFTGGSGHEQYF.